The 2 T cell receptor beta chains listed next were all sequenced from one sample in a study of blood T cells in healthy people across ages (dated by TCRdb to the mid-2010s). The library was generated by 5' RACE. The listed sequencing device is Illumina HiSeq 2500. A second PCR of roughly 7 to 12 cycles was run with a J-beta primer mix and a sample-barcoded 5' primer. Using fastp at Q25 and MiXCR, TCRdb reprocessed the public reads and kept productive beta chains. One record per CDR3 amino acid sequence lists the most common genes and DNA. Counted in this sample were approximately 1.5 million distinct CDR3 sequences; about 35% of them appeared once. The ten largest clonotypes hold around 11% of the sample. Sequenced material: blood. Receptor source: a woman aged 25 to 39 in good health.

A few counts support this clonotype. The CDR3 loop is CASSGGQGEQYF. Here the CDR3 DNA reads TGTGCCAGCAGCGGTGGGCAAGGCGAGCAGTACTTC. The V gene is TRBV3-1, the J gene TRBJ2-7; no firm D call. Germline CDR1 and CDR2: LGHDT and YNNKEL (reference sequence). Between the trimmed V and J ends, which lost 5 bases and 6 bases, there was a span of 11 bases. This CDR3 comprises 12 residues.

The chain links TRBV4-1 to TRBJ2-3; either TRBD1 or TRBD2 may supply D (5 bases each). This CDR3 has 17 residues. V lost 2 bases and J lost 2, with 17 bases in between. Germline V gene data show CDR1 as MGHRA and CDR2 as YSYEKL. The CDR3, as DNA: TGCGCCAGCAGCCAATCCCTTCCGGGACGCCTCACAGATACGCAGTATTTT. Encoded protein: CASSQSLPGRLTDTQYF.